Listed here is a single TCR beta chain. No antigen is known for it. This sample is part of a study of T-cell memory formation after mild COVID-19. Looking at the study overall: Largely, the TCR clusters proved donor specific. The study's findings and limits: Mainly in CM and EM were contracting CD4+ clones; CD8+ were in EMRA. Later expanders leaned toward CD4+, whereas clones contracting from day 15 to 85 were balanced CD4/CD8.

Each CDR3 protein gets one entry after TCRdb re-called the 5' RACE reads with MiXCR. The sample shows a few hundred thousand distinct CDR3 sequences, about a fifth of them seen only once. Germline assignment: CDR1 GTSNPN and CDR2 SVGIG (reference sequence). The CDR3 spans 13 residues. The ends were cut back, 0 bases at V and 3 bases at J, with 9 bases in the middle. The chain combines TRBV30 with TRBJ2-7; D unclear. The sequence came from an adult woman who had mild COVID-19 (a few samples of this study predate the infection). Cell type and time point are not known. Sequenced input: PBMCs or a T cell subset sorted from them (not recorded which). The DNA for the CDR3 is TGTGCCTGGAGTGTAGGGCCGTTCTACGAGCAGTACTTC. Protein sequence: CAWSVGPFYEQYF.